This T cell receptor beta chain was sequenced for a study of T cells in Graves' hyperthyroidism and ophthalmopathy. As for the study in general: Blood from the periphery was taken at initial diagnosis, before any treatment. Findings of the study overall: Model-based prediction identified ophthalmopathy a median roughly six months prior to its onset.

RNA transcripts served as the template for amplifying TCR beta CDR3 regions. Initially, a first-round RT-PCR of the TCR CDR3 employed the HTBI primer set. TCRdb re-analysed the multiplex PCR reads in MiXCR, keeping a single row per CDR3 protein. The sample holds approximately 210,000 distinct CDR3 sequences; over 15% are singletons and the top ten take roughly 53%. This clonotype appeared a few times. Antigen specificity is unknown. V shed 5 bases and J 3 bases; nucleotides not matched to a gene: 7. The CDR3 is made up of 14 amino acids. Germline values: CDR1 MNHNS, CDR2 SASEGT. This TCR came from a middle-aged man with Graves' hyperthyroidism. The sample taken for sequencing was blood. V usage is TRBV6-1 and J usage is TRBJ2-7; TRBD1 agrees at 7 bases. The CDR3 DNA reads as TGTGCCAGCAGTATACGACAGGGTGTCTACGAGCAGTACTTC. Translated, it gives CASSIRQGVYEQYF.